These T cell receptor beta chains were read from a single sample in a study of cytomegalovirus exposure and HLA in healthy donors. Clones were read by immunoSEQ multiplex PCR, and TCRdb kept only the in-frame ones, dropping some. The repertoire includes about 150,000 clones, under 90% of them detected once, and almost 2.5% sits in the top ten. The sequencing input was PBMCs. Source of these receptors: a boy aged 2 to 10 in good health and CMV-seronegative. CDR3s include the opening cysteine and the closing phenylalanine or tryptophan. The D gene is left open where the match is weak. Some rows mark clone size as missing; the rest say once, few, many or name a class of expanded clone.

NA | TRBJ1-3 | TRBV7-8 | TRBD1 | CASSLAQGAGGNTIYF | TGTGCCAGCAGCTTAGCTCAGGGGGCCGGGGGAAACACCATATATTTT
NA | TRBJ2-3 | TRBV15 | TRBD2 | CATSTSGRRTSGHTQYF | TGTGCCACCAGCACCTCTGGACGCAGGACTAGCGGCCATACGCAGTATTTT
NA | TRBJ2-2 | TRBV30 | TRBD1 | CAWRTWTGTGGLVDTGELFF | TGTGCCTGGAGAACTTGGACCGGGACAGGGGGACTCGTGGACACCGGGGAGCTGTTTTTT
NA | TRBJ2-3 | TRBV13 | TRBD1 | CASSRRDRGTDTQYF | TGTGCCAGCAGCCGCCGGGACAGGGGGACAGATACGCAGTATTTT
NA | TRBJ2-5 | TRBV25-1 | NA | CASSEYSAAYQETQYF | TGTGCCAGCAGTGAATACTCTGCAGCGTACCAAGAGACCCAGTACTTC
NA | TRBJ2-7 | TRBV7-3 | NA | CASSHLRGWVSYEQYF | TGTGCCAGCAGCCACCTCCGGGGATGGGTTTCCTACGAGCAGTACTTC
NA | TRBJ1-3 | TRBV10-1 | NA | CASRIRSSGNTIYF | TGCGCCAGCAGGATCAGAAGCTCTGGAAACACCATATATTTT
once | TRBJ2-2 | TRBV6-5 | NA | CASIRVGELFF | TGTGCCAGCATTCGCGTCGGGGAGCTGTTTTTT
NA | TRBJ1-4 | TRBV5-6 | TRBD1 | CASSQTGAANEKLFF | TGTGCCAGCAGTCAAACAGGGGCGGCTAATGAAAAACTGTTTTTT
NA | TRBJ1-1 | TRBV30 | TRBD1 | CAWIRGRVAFF | TGTGCCTGGATCAGGGGGCGGGTGGCTTTCTTT
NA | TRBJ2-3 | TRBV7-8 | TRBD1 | CASSSPGQSTDTQYF | TGTGCCAGCAGCTCCCCGGGACAGAGCACAGATACGCAGTATTTT
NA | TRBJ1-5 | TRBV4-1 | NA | CASSQESGLNPNQPQHF | TGCGCCAGCAGCCAAGAGTCGGGACTGAACCCCAATCAGCCCCAGCATTTT
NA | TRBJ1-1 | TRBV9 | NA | CASSVAGGSTEAFF | TGTGCCAGCAGCGTAGCGGGAGGTTCCACTGAAGCTTTCTTT
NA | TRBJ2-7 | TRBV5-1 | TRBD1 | CASRYGQVGPYEQYF | TGCGCCAGCAGATACGGACAGGTGGGGCCCTACGAGCAGTACTTC
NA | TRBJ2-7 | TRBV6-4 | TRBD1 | CARDRGSYEQYF | TGTGCCCGGGACAGGGGGTCCTACGAGCAGTACTTC
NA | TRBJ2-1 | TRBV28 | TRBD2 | CASSMGLAGDTSEQFF | TGTGCCAGCAGTATGGGACTAGCGGGAGACACCTCCGAGCAGTTCTTC
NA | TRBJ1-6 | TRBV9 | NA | CASAYDSSYNSPLHF | TGTGCCAGCGCATACGACAGCTCCTATAATTCACCCCTCCACTTT
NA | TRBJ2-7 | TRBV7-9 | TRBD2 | CASSPPLAGALSPYEQYF | TGTGCCAGCAGCCCCCCCCTAGCGGGGGCCCTTAGTCCCTACGAGCAGTACTTC
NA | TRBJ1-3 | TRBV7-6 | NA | CASSSTPGWVTGNTIYF | TGTGCCAGCAGCTCCACGCCGGGGTGGGTTACTGGAAACACCATATATTTT
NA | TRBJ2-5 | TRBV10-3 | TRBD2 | CAISEKGLAGGLQETQYF | TGTGCCATCAGTGAGAAGGGACTAGCGGGGGGCCTCCAAGAGACCCAGTACTTC
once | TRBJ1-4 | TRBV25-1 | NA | CASSEYYGRVGEKLFF | TGTGCCAGCAGTGAATATTATGGCAGGGTGGGCGAAAAACTGTTTTTT
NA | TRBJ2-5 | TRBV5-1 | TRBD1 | CASRLQGVGETQYF | TGCGCCAGCAGGTTACAGGGGGTTGGGGAGACCCAGTACTTC
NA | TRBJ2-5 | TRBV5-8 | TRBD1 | CASSRDSQETQYF | TGTGCCAGCAGCCGGGACAGCCAAGAGACCCAGTACTTC
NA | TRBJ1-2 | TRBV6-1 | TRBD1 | CASREYGTERYGYTF | TGTGCCAGCAGGGAATACGGGACAGAACGCTATGGCTACACCTTC
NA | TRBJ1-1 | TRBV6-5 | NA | CASSYRQAEAFF | TGTGCCAGCAGTTACCGGCAGGCTGAAGCTTTCTTT
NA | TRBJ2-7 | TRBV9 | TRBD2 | CASSGSGGAYEQYF | TGTGCCAGCAGCGGGTCGGGGGGGGCCTACGAGCAGTACTTC
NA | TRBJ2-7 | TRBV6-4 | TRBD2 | CASSELAGGSYEQYF | TGTGCCAGCAGTGAACTAGCGGGGGGCTCCTACGAGCAGTACTTC
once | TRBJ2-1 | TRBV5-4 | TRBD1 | CAGAAGTGPYNEQFF | TGTGCCGGGGCTGCCGGGACAGGACCCTACAATGAGCAGTTCTTC
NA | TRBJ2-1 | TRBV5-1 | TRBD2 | CASSLDIAGGGEQFF | TGCGCCAGCAGCTTGGATATAGCGGGAGGGGGTGAGCAGTTCTTC
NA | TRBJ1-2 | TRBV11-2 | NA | CASSLESGPRLYGYTF | TGTGCCAGCAGCTTAGAGTCCGGCCCCCGACTATATGGCTACACCTTC
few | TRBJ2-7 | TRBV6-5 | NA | CASSYGPTYEQYF | TGTGCCAGCAGTTACGGGCCCACCTACGAGCAGTACTTC
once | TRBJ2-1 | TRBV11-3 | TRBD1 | CASSLGPGQGAFEQFF | TGTGCCAGCAGCTTAGGTCCGGGACAGGGGGCGTTTGAGCAGTTCTTC
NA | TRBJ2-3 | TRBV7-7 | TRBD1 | CASSPGQGADTQYF | TGTGCCAGCAGCCCCGGGCAGGGGGCAGATACGCAGTATTTT
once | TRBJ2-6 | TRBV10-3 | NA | CAISESLGGLSSGANVLTF | TGTGCCATCAGTGAGTCCTTGGGAGGCCTAAGCTCTGGGGCCAACGTCCTGACTTTC
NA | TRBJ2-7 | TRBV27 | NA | CASSPLMSSYEQYF | TGTGCCAGCAGTCCCCTCATGAGCTCCTACGAGCAGTACTTC
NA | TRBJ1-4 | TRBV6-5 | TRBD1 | CASKRGGQGGKLFF | TGTGCCAGCAAACGGGGCGGACAGGGAGGAAAACTGTTTTTT
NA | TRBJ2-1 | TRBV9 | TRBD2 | CASGLAGGSSYNEQFF | TGTGCCAGCGGGCTAGCGGGAGGGAGCTCCTACAATGAGCAGTTCTTC
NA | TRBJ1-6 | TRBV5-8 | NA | CASSLMVGSSYNSPLHF | TGTGCCAGCAGCCTAATGGTCGGGAGCTCCTATAATTCACCCCTCCACTTT
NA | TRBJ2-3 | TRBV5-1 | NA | CASSFPGVTDTQYF | TGCGCCAGCAGCTTTCCGGGGGTCACAGATACGCAGTATTTT
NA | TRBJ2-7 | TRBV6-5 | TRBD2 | CAGSTPGRGKIEQYF | TGTGCCGGCAGTACCCCGGGGAGGGGTAAGATCGAGCAGTACTTC
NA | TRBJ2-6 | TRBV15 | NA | CATSRERGGANVLTF | TGTGCCACCAGCAGAGAAAGGGGCGGGGCCAACGTCCTGACTTTC
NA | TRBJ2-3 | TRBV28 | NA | CASSTRTGAGTDTQYF | TGTGCCAGCAGTACACGAACCGGGGCGGGGACAGATACGCAGTATTTT
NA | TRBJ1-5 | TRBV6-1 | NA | CASRRDRAGNQPQHF | TGTGCCAGTCGGAGGGACCGGGCGGGCAATCAGCCCCAGCATTTT
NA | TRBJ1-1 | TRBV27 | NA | CASSWGGWTEAFF | TGTGCCAGCAGTTGGGGGGGCTGGACTGAAGCTTTCTTT
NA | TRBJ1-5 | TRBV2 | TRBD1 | CASSQDRVKQPQHF | TGTGCCAGCAGTCAGGACAGGGTAAAACAGCCCCAGCATTTT
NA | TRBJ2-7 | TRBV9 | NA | CASSGEQGTVYEQYF | TGTGCCAGCAGCGGAGAACAGGGAACCGTCTACGAGCAGTACTTC
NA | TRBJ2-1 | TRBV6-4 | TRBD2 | CASSTSGSLHEQFF | TGTGCCAGCAGTACTAGCGGGAGCTTGCATGAGCAGTTCTTC
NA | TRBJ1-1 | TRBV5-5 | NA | CASSFGRDTEAFF | TGTGCCAGCAGCTTTGGGCGGGACACTGAAGCTTTCTTT
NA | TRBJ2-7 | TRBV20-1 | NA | CSAESSYEQYF | TGCAGTGCCGAGAGCTCCTACGAGCAGTACTTC
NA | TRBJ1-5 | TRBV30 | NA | CAWSPPGAYSNQPQHF | TGTGCCTGGAGTCCCCCGGGAGCCTATAGCAATCAGCCCCAGCATTTT
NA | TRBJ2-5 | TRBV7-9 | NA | CASSKAGAQGETQYF | TGTGCCAGCAGCAAAGCCGGGGCCCAGGGGGAGACCCAGTACTTC
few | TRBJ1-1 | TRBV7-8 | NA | CASSFGESTEAFF | TGTGCCAGCAGCTTCGGAGAAAGCACTGAAGCTTTCTTT
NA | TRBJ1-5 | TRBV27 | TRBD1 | CASSPTPGQGRQPQHF | TGTGCCAGCAGTCCCACCCCGGGACAGGGTCGTCAGCCCCAGCATTTT
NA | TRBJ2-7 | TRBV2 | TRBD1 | CASSQGTVYEQYF | TGTGCCAGCAGCCAGGGGACAGTCTACGAGCAGTACTTC
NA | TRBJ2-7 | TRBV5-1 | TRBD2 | CASSWAGTSYEQYF | TGCGCCAGCAGCTGGGCCGGGACTAGCTACGAGCAGTACTTC
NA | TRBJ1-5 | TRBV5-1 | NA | CASKASGDSNQPQHF | TGCGCCAGCAAAGCGTCGGGGGATAGCAATCAGCCCCAGCATTTT
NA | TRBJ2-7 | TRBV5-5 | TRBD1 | CASSLKGSGTGWGEQYF | TGTGCCAGCAGCTTGAAGGGTTCCGGGACAGGTTGGGGTGAGCAGTACTTC
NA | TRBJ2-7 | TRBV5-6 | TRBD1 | CASRGIQGETHEQYF | TGTGCCAGCAGGGGGATACAGGGGGAAACCCACGAGCAGTACTTC
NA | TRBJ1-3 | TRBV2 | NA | CANRVRNTIYF | TGTGCCAACAGGGTCAGGAACACCATATATTTT